These T cell receptor beta chains were read from a single sample in a study of blood T cell repertoires in COVID-19. Data came from immunoSEQ multiplex PCR; TCRdb stores just in-frame clones and leaves some out. The sample carries around 200,000 clones, about 84% recorded once. Sequencing was performed on peripheral blood. The receptor source for this set is a human donor in a cohort sampled during active COVID-19. The CDR3 runs from the conserved cysteine through the conserved F or W. The D gene is left open where the match is weak. For some rows the clone size is stated as once, few or many, or as a class when expanded; others skip it.

d_gene | j_gene | abundance | v_gene | CDR3aa | CDR3nt
TRBD2 | TRBJ2-1 | . | TRBV6-6 | CASSPLERGVLSYNEQFF | TGTGCCAGCAGTCCTCTAGAGCGGGGGGTATTATCCTACAATGAGCAGTTCTTC
. | TRBJ2-3 | . | TRBV6-5 | CASSRLDPTDTQYF | TGTGCCAGCAGCCGACTAGACCCCACAGATACGCAGTATTTT
TRBD1 | TRBJ2-7 | . | TRBV13 | CASSNRDRGLSEQYF | TGTGCCAGCAGCAACCGGGACAGGGGACTATCCGAGCAGTACTTC
. | TRBJ2-5 | few | TRBV7-2 | CASSLGAVGGQETQYF | TGTGCCAGCAGCTTAGGAGCGGTGGGGGGCCAAGAGACCCAGTACTTC
TRBD1 | TRBJ1-5 | . | TRBV2 | CASSVQGVGQPQHF | TGTGCCAGCAGTGTCCAGGGGGTCGGACAGCCCCAGCATTTT
. | TRBJ1-1 | . | TRBV5-1 | CASSLGTGTGTEAFF | TGCGCCAGCAGCTTGGGTACGGGAACGGGCACTGAAGCTTTCTTT
. | TRBJ2-7 | . | TRBV5-4 | CASSKGGEGLYEQYF | TGTGCCAGCAGCAAGGGGGGGGAAGGACTTTACGAGCAGTACTTC
TRBD1 | TRBJ1-5 | . | TRBV27 | CASSFRDSRQPQHF | TGTGCCAGCAGTTTCCGGGACAGCAGGCAGCCCCAGCATTTT
TRBD1 | TRBJ2-7 | . | TRBV5-1 | CASSQAGTGVHEQYF | TGCGCCAGCAGCCAAGCCGGGACAGGGGTCCACGAGCAGTACTTC
. | TRBJ2-1 | few | TRBV21-1 | CASTPGAGYNEQFF | TGTGCCAGCACCCCAGGGGCGGGTTACAATGAGCAGTTCTTC
TRBD2 | TRBJ2-1 | . | TRBV20-1 | CSASGPPGTRDYNEQFF | TGCAGTGCTAGTGGGCCTCCCGGGACTAGAGATTACAATGAGCAGTTCTTC
TRBD2 | TRBJ2-1 | . | TRBV7-9 | CASSIVLAGAYNEQFF | TGTGCCAGCAGCATAGTACTAGCGGGGGCATACAATGAGCAGTTCTTC
. | TRBJ2-1 | . | TRBV21-1 | CASSRGGGGWGLRNEQFF | TGTGCCAGCAGTAGGGGAGGCGGGGGATGGGGGCTACGCAATGAGCAGTTCTTC
. | TRBJ2-2 | . | TRBV6-5 | CAAGHTGELFF | TGTGCAGCAGGGCACACCGGGGAGCTGTTTTTT
. | TRBJ1-5 | . | TRBV6-5 | CASTRDSNQPQHF | TGTGCCAGCACCCGGGATAGCAATCAGCCCCAGCATTTT
. | TRBJ2-4 | . | TRBV7-9 | CASSSGDFGKNIQYF | TGTGCCAGCAGCTCCGGGGATTTCGGCAAAAACATTCAGTACTTC
. | TRBJ2-3 | once | TRBV7-9 | CASSLLGGTDTQYF | TGTGCCAGCAGCTTATTGGGGGGTACAGATACGCAGTATTTT
. | TRBJ2-3 | . | TRBV5-6 | CASSLAGTSSTDTQYF | TGTGCCAGCAGCTTGGCAGGGACTTCTAGCACAGATACGCAGTATTTT
. | TRBJ2-7 | . | TRBV29-1 | CSVRSGQSYEQYF | TGCAGCGTTAGGTCAGGACAGTCCTACGAGCAGTACTTC
TRBD1 | TRBJ2-7 | . | TRBV4-1 | CASSQGGDRGDSYEQYF | TGCGCCAGCAGCCAAGGGGGCGACAGGGGCGATTCCTACGAGCAGTACTTC
. | TRBJ1-2 | . | TRBV9 | CASSVEGANYGYTF | TGTGCCAGCAGCGTAGAAGGGGCTAACTATGGCTACACCTTC
TRBD1 | TRBJ2-7 | . | TRBV3-1/TRBV3-2 | CASSQDRAGGSYEQYF | TGTGCCAGCAGCCAAGATCGGGCAGGGGGCTCCTACGAGCAGTACTTC
TRBD2 | TRBJ2-1 | . | TRBV5-1 | CASSRPGGIGQFF | TGCGCCAGCAGCAGACCCGGGGGGATTGGGCAGTTCTTC
. | TRBJ1-1 | many | TRBV7-8 | CASSSYQIRNTEAFF | TGTGCCAGCAGCTCGTACCAGATCAGAAACACTGAAGCTTTCTTT
. | TRBJ1-2 | . | TRBV27 | CASSPQAGVNYGYTF | TGTGCCAGCAGTCCCCAAGCGGGGGTTAACTATGGCTACACCTTC
TRBD2 | TRBJ2-5 | . | TRBV6-5 | CASGSGGFQETQYF | TGTGCCAGCGGTAGCGGGGGCTTCCAAGAGACCCAGTACTTC
. | TRBJ1-1 | . | TRBV6-5 | CASSYSSQGNTEAFF | TGTGCCAGCAGTTACTCGAGCCAGGGGAACACTGAAGCTTTCTTT
. | TRBJ1-5 | . | TRBV15 | CATSREIQGLNLWSSDQPQHF | TGTGCCACCAGCAGAGAAATACAGGGTTTGAATTTGTGGAGTTCCGATCAGCCCCAGCATTTT
TRBD2 | TRBJ2-3 | . | TRBV4-2 | CASSQERLLGTSSTDTQYF | TGTGCCAGCAGCCAAGAACGGCTTTTGGGGACTAGCAGCACAGATACGCAGTATTTT
. | TRBJ1-1 | . | TRBV9 | CASSAAGENTEAFF | TGTGCCAGCAGCGCGGCGGGTGAGAACACTGAAGCTTTCTTT
. | TRBJ1-2 | . | TRBV19 | CASSIIRGTDGYTF | TGTGCCAGTAGTATAATAAGGGGCACGGATGGCTACACCTTC
TRBD1 | TRBJ2-7 | . | TRBV11-1 | CASSLPPGQADYEQYF | TGTGCCAGCAGCTTGCCCCCGGGACAGGCAGACTACGAGCAGTACTTC
. | TRBJ2-2 | once | TRBV19 | CASSIPGGKSTGELFF | TGTGCCAGTAGTATCCCGGGGGGCAAGTCCACCGGGGAGCTGTTTTTT
. | TRBJ1-5 | . | TRBV5-1 | CASSLSGLSQPQHF | TGCGCCAGCAGCTTGAGCGGGTTAAGTCAGCCCCAGCATTTT
. | TRBJ1-2 | . | TRBV15 | CATSRDLGGSYYGYTF | TGTGCCACCAGCAGAGATTTGGGGGGTTCCTACTATGGCTACACCTTC
. | TRBJ1-1 | . | TRBV6-5 | CASRQSNTEAFF | TGTGCCAGCAGACAATCGAACACTGAAGCTTTCTTT
. | TRBJ2-1 | . | TRBV12-5 | CASGLVIRADVPNEQFF | TGTGCTAGTGGTTTGGTAATCAGGGCGGATGTTCCCAATGAGCAGTTCTTC
. | TRBJ2-3 | . | TRBV2 | CASRTMRARTDTQYF | TGTGCCAGCAGGACAATGAGGGCTCGCACAGATACGCAGTATTTT
TRBD1 | TRBJ1-4 | . | TRBV3-1/TRBV3-2 | CASSQNQGADEKLFF | TGTGCCAGCAGCCAAAATCAGGGGGCGGATGAAAAACTGTTTTTT
. | TRBJ2-7 | . | TRBV19 | CASRTRSPGGTYEQYF | TGTGCCAGTAGAACCAGGTCGCCAGGGGGGACCTACGAGCAGTACTTC
. | TRBJ1-1 | . | TRBV29-1 | CSVEDGQSMNTEAFF | TGCAGCGTTGAAGATGGTCAGTCCATGAACACTGAAGCTTTCTTT
. | TRBJ1-1 | . | TRBV29-1 | CSVGGEAGTEAFF | TGCAGCGTGGGGGGGGAGGCGGGCACTGAAGCTTTCTTT
. | TRBJ2-5 | . | TRBV3-1/TRBV3-2 | CASSQEGEEETQYF | TGTGCCAGCAGCCAAGAGGGTGAGGAAGAGACCCAGTACTTC
. | TRBJ2-7 | . | TRBV11-2 | CASSLGTGKYEQYF | TGTGCCAGCAGCTTAGGAACGGGGAAATACGAGCAGTACTTC
TRBD2 | TRBJ2-2 | . | TRBV10-1 | CASQLAGTGELFF | TGCGCCAGCCAACTAGCGGGGACCGGGGAGCTGTTTTTT